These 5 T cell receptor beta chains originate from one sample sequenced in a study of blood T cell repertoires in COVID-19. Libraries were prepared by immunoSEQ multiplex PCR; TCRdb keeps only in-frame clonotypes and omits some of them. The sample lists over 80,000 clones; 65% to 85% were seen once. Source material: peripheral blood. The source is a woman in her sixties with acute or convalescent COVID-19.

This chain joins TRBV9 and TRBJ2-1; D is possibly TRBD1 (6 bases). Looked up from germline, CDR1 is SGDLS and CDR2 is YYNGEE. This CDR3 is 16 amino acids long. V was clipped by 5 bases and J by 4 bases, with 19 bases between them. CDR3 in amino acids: CASSRDTLLQYNEQFF. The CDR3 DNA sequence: TGTGCCAGCAGTAGGGACACTCTCCTACAATACAATGAGCAGTTCTTC.

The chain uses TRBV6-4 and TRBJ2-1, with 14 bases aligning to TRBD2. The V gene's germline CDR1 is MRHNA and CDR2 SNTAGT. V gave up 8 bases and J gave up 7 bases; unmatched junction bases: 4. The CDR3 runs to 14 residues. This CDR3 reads CASGLAGGRNEQFF. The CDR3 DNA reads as TGTGCCAGCGGACTAGCGGGAGGTAGAAATGAGCAGTTCTTC.

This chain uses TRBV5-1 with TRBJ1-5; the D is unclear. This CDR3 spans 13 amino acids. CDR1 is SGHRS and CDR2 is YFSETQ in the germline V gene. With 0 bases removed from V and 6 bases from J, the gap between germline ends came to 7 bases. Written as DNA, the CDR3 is TGCGCCAGCAGCTTGGGGGGAGGTCAGCCCCAGCATTTT. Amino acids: CASSLGGGQPQHF.

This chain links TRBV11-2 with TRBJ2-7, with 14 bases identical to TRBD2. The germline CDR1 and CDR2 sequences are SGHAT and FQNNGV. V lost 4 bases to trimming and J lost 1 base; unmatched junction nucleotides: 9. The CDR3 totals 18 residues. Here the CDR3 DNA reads TGTGCCAGCAGCTCCCTGACTAGCGGGAGGGGAAAGTCCTACGAGCAGTACTTC. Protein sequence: CASSSLTSGRGKSYEQYF.

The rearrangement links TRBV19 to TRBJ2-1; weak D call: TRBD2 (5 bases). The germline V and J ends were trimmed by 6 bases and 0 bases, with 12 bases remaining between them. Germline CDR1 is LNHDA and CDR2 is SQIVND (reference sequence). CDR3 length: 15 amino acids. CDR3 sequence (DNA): TGTGCCAGTAGGAGGGCGGTGAGCTCCTACAATGAGCAGTTCTTC. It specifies CASRRAVSSYNEQFF.